A single sample is the source of the 17 T cell receptor beta chains below, sequenced in a study of shared clonotypes between healthy human individuals. Clones were read by immunoSEQ multiplex PCR, and TCRdb kept only the in-frame ones, dropping some. The repertoire has about 690,000 clones, about 90% of them found once; the top ten carry 30% to 40%. Sequenced material: memory CD8+ T cells from PBMCs. The subset here: CD45RO+ cells pooled with CCR7-negative TemRA cells. The receptors come from a man aged 18 to 30 in good health. Some clones in this sample may be carry-over from other donors' samples.

This clone showed up just a few times. This chain links TRBV7-9 with TRBJ2-1, with 14 bases fitting TRBD2. This CDR3 contains 15 residues. Trimming removed 5 bases from V and 8 bases from J; junction bases left unmatched: 5. Germline V CDR1 and CDR2: SEHNR, FQNEAQ (reference sequence). The DNA of the CDR3 is TGTGCCAGCAGCCTGGGGACTAGCGGGAGCTATGAGCAGTTCTTC. Translated, it gives CASSLGTSGSYEQFF.

V is TRBV28 and J is TRBJ2-7, with 11 bases lining up with TRBD2. Trimming at V came to 2 bases and at J to 4 bases, leaving 4 bases not matched to a gene. The CDR3 has 15 amino acids. Germline CDR1 MDHEN, CDR2 SYDVKM. CDR3 nucleotide sequence: TGTGCCAGCAGTTTAAGTACTAGCGGGGGATACGAGCAGTACTTC. This gives the protein CASSLSTSGGYEQYF. The whole variable domain, remainder taken from reference TRBV28 and TRBJ2-7, is DVKVTQSSRYLVKRTGEKVFLECVQDMDHENMFWYRQDPGLGLRLIYFSYDVKMKEKGDIPEGYSVSREKKERFSLILESASTNQTSMYLCASSLSTSGGYEQYFGPGTRLTVT.

The genes are TRBV28 and TRBJ2-1; no clear D. CDR3 size: 10 residues. Between the trimmed V and J ends, which lost 6 bases and 7 bases, there was a span of 4 bases. Germline values: CDR1 MDHEN, CDR2 SYDVKM. Here the CDR3 DNA reads TGTGCCAGCAGCCAGAATGAGCAGTTCTTC. The encoded protein is CASSQNEQFF.

The CDR3 DNA reads TGTGCCAGCATCCCAAGTGGGGGTTTGGGCGAGCAGTACTTC. Protein: CASIPSGGLGEQYF. The chain uses TRBV2 and TRBJ2-7; either TRBD1 or TRBD2 may supply D (5 bases each). The germline V and J ends were trimmed by 7 bases and 6 bases, with 19 bases remaining between them. This CDR3 is built from 14 residues. Per the germline V gene, CDR1 is SNHLY and CDR2 is FYNNEI.

The chain joins TRBV7-9 to TRBJ2-1; 11 bases are a match to TRBD2. V was pared by 5 bases and J by 7 bases, with 7 bases of the junction left unmatched. This CDR3 is 15 amino acids long. The germline V gene has CDR1 SEHNR and CDR2 FQNEAQ (reference sequence). Written as DNA, the CDR3 is TGTGCCAGCAGCCCACTAGCGGGGGCTATTAATGAGCAGTTCTTC. Translating gives CASSPLAGAINEQFF. The entire variable domain, with the rest obtained from reference TRBV7-9 and TRBJ2-1, is as follows: DTGVSQNPRHKITKRGQNVTFRCDPISEHNRLYWYRQTLGQGPEFLTYFQNEAQLEKSRLLSDRFSAERPKGSFSTLEIQRTEQGDSAMYLCASSPLAGAINEQFFGPGTRLTVL.

The V gene is TRBV5-1, the J gene TRBJ1-3; no clear D. V lost 1 base and J 0 bases, leaving 8 bases between the germline ends. CDR1 SGHRS and CDR2 YFSETQ come from the germline V gene. The CDR3 contains 15 residues. The CDR3 here is CASSLSWGSGNTIYF. CDR3 sequence (DNA): TGCGCCAGCAGCTTGTCATGGGGCTCTGGAAACACCATATATTTT.

This clone showed up just once. V is TRBV10-3 and J is TRBJ2-1; D unclear. CDR3 length equals 12 residues. V was cut by 3 bases and J by 10 bases, with 10 bases left in between. Germline V gene data show CDR1 as ENHRY and CDR2 as SYGVKD. The DNA of the CDR3 is TGTGCCATCAGTGACCCCCCAAGGGAGCAGTTCTTC. The encoded protein is CAISDPPREQFF.

The rearrangement joins TRBV27 to TRBJ1-2, with TRBD1 as a possible D gene (5 bases). Germline CDR1 is MNHEY and CDR2 is SMNVEV (reference sequence). The CDR3 is 15 amino acids. Trimming cost V 0 bases and J 2 bases, with 10 bases left between them. CDR3 coding DNA: TGTGCCAGCAGTTTATCCAGGTGGGGGAACTATGGCTACACCTTC. It yields the protein CASSLSRWGNYGYTF.

This clone was seen a few times. The chain carries TRBV6-6 and TRBJ2-7; 7 bases fit TRBD1. The CDR3 contains 15 residues. V lost 6 bases to trimming and J lost 3 bases; unmatched junction nucleotides: 11. Germline V gives CDR1 MNHNY, CDR2 SVGAGI (reference sequence). The CDR3 region is CASRERTGRNYEQYF. The CDR3 region has the DNA TGTGCCAGCAGGGAAAGGACAGGAAGAAACTACGAGCAGTACTTC.

The chain has TRBV7-9 and TRBJ2-5, with TRBD1 identical over 10 bases. There are 15 residues in the CDR3. V lost 4 bases to trimming and J lost 4 bases; unmatched junction nucleotides: 6. CDR1 SEHNR and CDR2 FQNEAQ come from the germline V gene (reference sequence). CDR3 loop: CASSSRDRGGETQYF. The CDR3 region has the DNA TGTGCCAGCAGCTCCCGGGACAGGGGAGGAGAGACCCAGTACTTC.

The CDR3 loop is CASRDRGSYEQYF. CDR3 coding DNA: TGTGCCAGCCGCGACAGGGGCTCCTACGAGCAGTACTTC. The chain recombines TRBV14 with TRBJ2-7; TRBD1 matches 8 bases. Germline trimming cut 8 bases from V and 0 bases from J; bases unmatched to any gene: 3. Looked up from germline, CDR1 is SGHDN and CDR2 is FVKESK. The CDR3 sequence is 13 residues long.

The genes are TRBV2 and TRBJ1-1, with 9 bases lining up with TRBD1. Per the germline V gene, CDR1 is SNHLY and CDR2 is FYNNEI. Unmatched junction bases numbered 0, after V lost 3 bases and J lost 4 bases. There are 13 residues in the CDR3. For the CDR3, the DNA is TGTGCCAGCAGTGAGGACAGGGGCACTGAAGCTTTCTTT. Translated: CASSEDRGTEAFF.

The chain combines TRBV29-1 with TRBJ2-7, with 8 bases fitting TRBD2. V trimming: 4 bases; J trimming: 0 bases; junction bases outside the gene matches: 11. CDR1 is SQVTM, CDR2 ANQGSEA, per germline. This CDR3 region has 16 residues. The CDR3 protein is CSVAGGPNSVSYEQYF. The CDR3 coding sequence is TGCAGCGTTGCGGGAGGGCCTAATTCGGTCTCCTACGAGCAGTACTTC.

The J gene is TRBJ2-1, the V gene TRBV19; no clear D gene. Germline-derived CDR1 and CDR2 are LNHDA and SQIVND (reference sequence). The CDR3 consists of 15 residues. The V end was cut by 4 bases, the J end by 6 bases, with 16 bases between. The CDR3 bases are TGTGCCAGTAGTAGGAGCCCGGACCGGACCAATGAGCAGTTCTTC. Translation: CASSRSPDRTNEQFF.

The genes are TRBV28 and TRBJ2-7; possibly TRBD1 for D (5 bases). The CDR3 consists of 14 residues. Trimming stripped 3 bases from V and 3 bases from J, with 12 bases between. Germline loops: CDR1 MDHEN, CDR2 SYDVKM. The CDR3 nucleotides read TGTGCCAGCAGTTTTCCGGATACAGGCTACGAGCAGTACTTC. Translated: CASSFPDTGYEQYF.

The V and J genes are TRBV27 and TRBJ2-1, with D possibly called TRBD1 or TRBD2 (5 bases each). Germline values: CDR1 MNHEY, CDR2 SMNVEV (reference sequence). Trimming took off 2 bases at V and 2 bases at J, with 10 bases between the two ends. The CDR3 length is 15 residues. CDR3 coding DNA: TGTGCCAGCAGTTTAGCGCGAGGGGCCTACAATGAGCAGTTCTTC. Its translation: CASSLARGAYNEQFF.

The chain uses TRBV7-9 and TRBJ2-2, with 11 positions matching TRBD2. CDR1 and CDR2 (germline): SEHNR, FQNEAQ (reference sequence). This CDR3 has 17 residues. The V and J ends lost 1 base and 1 base, in that order; junction bases with no gene match: 2. The CDR3 is CASSLGLAGLNTGELFF. CDR3 coding DNA: TGTGCCAGCAGCTTAGGACTAGCGGGATTGAACACCGGGGAGCTGTTTTTT. Based on the CDR3 plus reference TRBV7-9 and TRBJ2-2, the full variable domain is DTGVSQNPRHKITKRGQNVTFRCDPISEHNRLYWYRQTLGQGPEFLTYFQNEAQLEKSRLLSDRFSAERPKGSFSTLEIQRTEQGDSAMYLCASSLGLAGLNTGELFFGEGSRLTVL.